The entry that follows covers one TCR beta chain sequence. Its specificity is unknown. The sample originates from a study of T cell responses to AZD1222 COVID-19 vaccine. Study-level results: Breadth and depth of Spike-specific TCRs rose after two AZD1222 doses. A mostly white British donor set with more females was recruited, and clonal diversity was possibly underestimated. Baseline seropositivity characterized only six or seven AZD1222 recipients.

TCRdb keeps only in-frame clones here, not all; method: immunoSEQ multiplex PCR. This sample has some 150,000 clones, with 75% to 95% found just once. CDR3 length: 14 residues. V shed 8 bases and J shed 0 bases, with 11 bases lying between them. CDR1 WNHNN and CDR2 SYGVQD come from the germline V gene (reference sequence). V and J are TRBV10-1 and TRBJ2-1, with a possible D match to TRBD1 (7 bases). This clonotype was sampled from an adult in good health. Specimen: peripheral blood, collected on day 0 of MenACWY control vaccination. The CDR3 DNA sequence: TGCGCCAGCTCGCAGGGGGGCTCCTACAATGAGCAGTTCTTC. Amino acids: CASSQGGSYNEQFF.